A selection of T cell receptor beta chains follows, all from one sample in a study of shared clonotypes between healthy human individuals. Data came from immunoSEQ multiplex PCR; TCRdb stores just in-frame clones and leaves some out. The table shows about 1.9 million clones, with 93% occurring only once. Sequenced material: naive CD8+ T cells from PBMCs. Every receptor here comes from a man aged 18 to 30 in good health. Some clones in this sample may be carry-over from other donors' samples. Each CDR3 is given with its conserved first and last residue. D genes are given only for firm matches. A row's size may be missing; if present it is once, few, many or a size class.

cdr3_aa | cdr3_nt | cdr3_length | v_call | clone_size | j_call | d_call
CARGRGGDTQYF | TGTGCCAGGGGCCGAGGCGGAGATACGCAGTATTTT | 12 | TRBV2 | NA | TRBJ2-3 | NA
CASRQPLTVDEQFF | TGTGCCAGCAGACAACCACTAACAGTCGACGAGCAGTTCTTC | 14 | TRBV2 | NA | TRBJ2-1 | NA
CASSLSQGGKNIQYF | TGCGCCAGCAGCTTGTCCCAGGGAGGCAAAAACATTCAGTACTTC | 15 | TRBV5-1 | NA | TRBJ2-4 | NA
CASSLWTRDEKLFF | TGTGCCAGCAGCTTATGGACTCGAGATGAAAAACTGTTTTTT | 14 | TRBV5-5 | NA | TRBJ1-4 | NA
CASSLRQGGNQPQHF | TGTGCCAGCAGCTTAAGACAGGGGGGCAATCAGCCCCAGCATTTT | 15 | TRBV7-6 | NA | TRBJ1-5 | TRBD1
CASRLLDSYNSPLHF | TGTGCCAGCAGACTCCTGGACAGCTATAATTCACCCCTCCACTTT | 15 | TRBV6-5 | NA | TRBJ1-6 | NA
CASSLGGHNQPQHF | TGTGCCAGCAGCTTAGGGGGGCACAATCAGCCCCAGCATTTT | 14 | TRBV7-9 | NA | TRBJ1-5 | NA
CASSPGPTSGRSYEQYF | TGCGCCAGCAGCCCGGGACCCACTAGCGGGCGCTCCTACGAGCAGTACTTC | 17 | TRBV5-1 | NA | TRBJ2-7 | TRBD2
CASTVPGVRDTQYF | TGTGCCAGTACTGTCCCGGGAGTAAGGGATACGCAGTATTTT | 14 | TRBV19 | NA | TRBJ2-3 | NA
CASSPSRGNEQYF | TGTGCCAGCAGCCCGTCCCGAGGCAACGAGCAGTACTTC | 13 | TRBV7-6 | NA | TRBJ2-7 | NA
CASSLLAGGHFNEQFF | TGTGCCAGCAGTCTACTAGCGGGAGGGCACTTCAATGAGCAGTTCTTC | 16 | TRBV27 | NA | TRBJ2-1 | TRBD2
CASSIGGDLSYNEQFF | TGTGCCAGCAGCATAGGCGGGGATCTCTCCTACAATGAGCAGTTCTTC | 16 | TRBV11-2 | NA | TRBJ2-1 | NA
CASSPLGQAEAFF | TGTGCCAGCAGCCCCCTGGGACAGGCAGAAGCTTTCTTT | 13 | TRBV7-9 | NA | TRBJ1-1 | TRBD1
CASSEQGLEQYF | TGTGCCAGCAGCGAACAGGGGTTGGAGCAGTACTTC | 12 | TRBV13 | NA | TRBJ2-7 | TRBD1
CASSLSPSAPNEQFF | TGTGCCAGCAGTTTATCTCCGTCCGCACCCAATGAGCAGTTCTTC | 15 | TRBV27 | NA | TRBJ2-1 | NA
CASSPRTGPNSYEQYF | TGTGCCAGCAGTCCTCGGACAGGCCCCAATTCCTACGAGCAGTACTTC | 16 | TRBV7-9 | NA | TRBJ2-7 | TRBD1
CASKDSRSHYNEQFF | TGTGCCAGCAAGGACTCCCGAAGTCATTACAATGAGCAGTTCTTC | 15 | TRBV11-2 | NA | TRBJ2-1 | NA
CASSQLQGVTEAFF | TGTGCCAGCAGCCAACTCCAGGGGGTCACTGAAGCTTTCTTT | 14 | TRBV28 | few | TRBJ1-1 | TRBD1
CASSLPGLAGYNEQFF | TGTGCCAGCAGCTTGCCGGGACTAGCGGGGTACAATGAGCAGTTCTTC | 16 | TRBV7-9 | NA | TRBJ2-1 | TRBD2
CASSHGSSYYEQYF | TGCGCCAGCAGCCATGGCAGTAGCTACTACGAGCAGTACTTC | 14 | TRBV4-1 | NA | TRBJ2-7 | NA
CAWSHRGRSTDTQYF | TGTGCCTGGAGTCACAGGGGGAGGAGCACAGATACGCAGTATTTT | 15 | TRBV30 | NA | TRBJ2-3 | TRBD1
CASSQDWERNNEQFF | TGCGCCAGCAGCCAAGATTGGGAGCGGAACAATGAGCAGTTCTTC | 15 | TRBV4-1 | NA | TRBJ2-1 | NA
CASSVSGGSYNEQFF | TGTGCCAGCAGCGTATCGGGGGGCTCCTACAATGAGCAGTTCTTC | 15 | TRBV9 | NA | TRBJ2-1 | TRBD2
CASSSDGQANTDTQYF | TGTGCCAGCAGTTCCGATGGACAGGCGAACACAGATACGCAGTATTTT | 16 | TRBV28 | NA | TRBJ2-3 | TRBD1
CASSLGLASGKNEQFF | TGTGCCAGCAGCTTAGGCTTAGCTAGCGGGAAGAATGAGCAGTTCTTC | 16 | TRBV13 | NA | TRBJ2-1 | TRBD2
CSAKQNTEAFF | TGCAGTGCTAAACAAAACACTGAAGCTTTCTTT | 11 | TRBV20-1 | NA | TRBJ1-1 | NA
CASSGDWVAGGEETQYF | TGTGCCAGCAGCGGAGACTGGGTAGCGGGAGGAGAAGAGACCCAGTACTTC | 17 | TRBV9 | once | TRBJ2-5 | TRBD2
CASSSRGTAMNTEAFF | TGCGCCAGCAGCTCCCGGGGGACCGCCATGAACACTGAAGCTTTCTTT | 16 | TRBV5-1 | NA | TRBJ1-1 | NA
CASGWGAYNEQFF | TGTGCCAGCGGATGGGGTGCCTACAATGAGCAGTTCTTC | 13 | TRBV7-3 | NA | TRBJ2-1 | NA
CASSGTGQRGNQPQHF | TGTGCCAGCAGCGGTACAGGGCAAAGGGGCAATCAGCCCCAGCATTTT | 16 | TRBV9 | once | TRBJ1-5 | NA
CASSPWDRGNYNEQFF | TGTGCCAGCAGTCCCTGGGACAGGGGGAACTACAATGAGCAGTTCTTC | 16 | TRBV2 | NA | TRBJ2-1 | TRBD1
CASSEPRTPSSYNEQFF | TGTGCCAGCAGTGAGCCTCGAACCCCGAGCTCCTACAATGAGCAGTTCTTC | 17 | TRBV25-1 | NA | TRBJ2-1 | NA
CASSQLTGRSYEQYF | TGTGCCAGCAGCCAACTTACAGGGCGCTCCTACGAGCAGTACTTC | 15 | TRBV7-9 | NA | TRBJ2-7 | NA
CASSPWRGSSYEQYF | TGTGCCAGCAGTCCCTGGCGGGGAAGCTCCTACGAGCAGTACTTC | 15 | TRBV2 | NA | TRBJ2-7 | NA
CASSYRGGNSPLHF | TGTGCCAGCAGCTACAGGGGGGGGAACTCACCCCTCCACTTT | 14 | TRBV28 | NA | TRBJ1-6 | TRBD1
CASSGTGLGGYTF | TGTGCCAGCAGTGGGACAGGCCTGGGGGGCTACACCTTC | 13 | TRBV6-1 | NA | TRBJ1-2 | TRBD1
CAVDRTIVWGGYTF | TGTGCCGTAGACAGGACGATTGTTTGGGGTGGCTACACCTTC | 14 | TRBV28 | NA | TRBJ1-2 | NA
CASSPRAGSGNTEAFF | TGCGCCAGCAGCCCCCGGGCAGGGTCGGGGAACACTGAAGCTTTCTTT | 16 | TRBV5-1 | NA | TRBJ1-1 | NA
CASSQENGLAYEQYF | TGCGCCAGCAGCCAAGAGAATGGACTCGCCTACGAGCAGTACTTC | 15 | TRBV4-1 | NA | TRBJ2-7 | NA
CASSYRGMRQPQHF | TGTGCCAGCAGCTACAGGGGCATGCGTCAGCCCCAGCATTTT | 14 | TRBV28 | NA | TRBJ1-5 | TRBD1
CASSYSPSAGGELFF | TGTGCCAGCAGTTACTCCCCCAGCGCGGGCGGGGAGCTGTTTTTT | 15 | TRBV6-5 | NA | TRBJ2-2 | NA
CATSGDRIHYEQYF | TGTGCCACCAGCGGAGACAGGATCCACTACGAGCAGTACTTC | 14 | TRBV15 | NA | TRBJ2-7 | NA
CASSRSIATEAFF | TGCGCCAGCAGCCGCTCGATTGCTACTGAAGCTTTCTTT | 13 | TRBV4-3 | NA | TRBJ1-1 | NA
CASSFSVGQRNYGYTF | TGTGCCAGCAGTTTCTCTGTTGGGCAAAGGAACTATGGCTACACCTTC | 16 | TRBV27 | NA | TRBJ1-2 | NA
CASSPSTGGTDEQYF | TGTGCCAGCAGCCCATCGACAGGGGGTACGGACGAGCAGTACTTC | 15 | TRBV11-2 | NA | TRBJ2-7 | TRBD1
CASSFPAGPVDEQYF | TGTGCCAGCAGTTTTCCCGCGGGACCCGTTGACGAGCAGTACTTC | 15 | TRBV28 | once | TRBJ2-7 | NA
CASSPRLAAYEQYF | TGTGCCAGCAGTCCCCGACTAGCCGCGTACGAGCAGTACTTC | 14 | TRBV27 | once | TRBJ2-7 | TRBD2
CASSLVNRVSYNEQFF | TGTGCCAGCAGCTTGGTCAACAGGGTGTCCTACAATGAGCAGTTCTTC | 16 | TRBV5-6 | NA | TRBJ2-1 | NA
CASSSGVAYEQYF | TGTGCCAGCAGCTCCGGGGTGGCCTACGAGCAGTACTTC | 13 | TRBV9 | NA | TRBJ2-7 | NA
CASSESRNTEAFF | TGTGCCAGCAGTGAGTCCAGGAACACTGAAGCTTTCTTT | 13 | TRBV6-4 | few | TRBJ1-1 | NA
CASSSSDEQYF | TGTGCCAGCAGTTCCTCGGACGAGCAGTACTTC | 11 | TRBV6-5 | NA | TRBJ2-7 | NA
CASSLGRISGNTIYF | TGTGCCAGCAGCTTAGGTCGGATCTCTGGAAACACCATATATTTT | 15 | TRBV11-2 | NA | TRBJ1-3 | NA
CASGSISGNTIYF | TGTGCCAGCGGATCCATCTCTGGAAACACCATATATTTT | 13 | TRBV6-1 | NA | TRBJ1-3 | NA